This TCR beta chain was profiled in a study of T cells in Graves' hyperthyroidism and ophthalmopathy. RNA transcripts served as the template for amplifying TCR beta CDR3 regions. HTBI primers were the set used in a first-round RT-PCR of the TCR CDR3. Each CDR3 protein gets one entry after TCRdb re-called the multiplex PCR reads with MiXCR. The sample has a few hundred thousand distinct CDR3 sequences; approximately 13% are singletons. Concerning this clonotype: The antigen is not known.

Uncontrolled infection, other autoimmune disease, pregnancy or lactation led to exclusion. General study findings and limits: Most thyroid clonotypes that were expanded above 0.001 also turned up in blood.

The sequenced sample was blood. The clonotype was recovered from a woman aged 18 to 35 with Graves' hyperthyroidism.

The CDR3 nucleotides are TGCAGCGGGGGACAGAGGAACGCAGATACGCAGTATTTT. This sequence encodes CSGGQRNADTQYF. The chain couples TRBV20-1 to TRBJ2-3; tentatively, D is TRBD1 (7 bases). The CDR3 has 13 residues. Germline V gene data show CDR1 as DFQATT and CDR2 as SNEGSKA (reference sequence).